This record concerns one TCR beta chain sequence. What it binds is not known. The method was immunoSEQ multiplex PCR; TCRdb's version includes in-frame clones alone and lacks a portion of them. The data hold roughly 110,000 clones, with 75% to 95% observed a single time. This record comes from a study of OX40 agonist ivuxolimab in advanced cancers. Turning to the study itself: Ivuxolimab, an agonistic anti-OX40 (CD134) antibody, was given to patients. Study conclusions and caveats: At 0.1 to 3.0 mg/kg and by week 6, CD4+ and CD8+ T cells in the blood had expanded clonally.

The CDR3 extends over 14 amino acids. Trimming cost V 7 bases and J 8 bases; bases outside gene matches: 8. Germline V gene sequence: CDR1 SGHRS, CDR2 YFSETQ. This rearrangement joins TRBV5-1 to TRBJ2-1; 11 nucleotides line up with TRBD2. The sequence came from an adult with an advanced solid tumor such as melanoma, head and neck, liver or kidney cancer. Source: CD4+ or CD8+ T cells sorted from blood, taken in a trial of the OX40 agonist ivuxolimab. DNA of the CDR3: TGCGCCAGCGGTCCACTAGCGGGAGAAGATGAGCAGTTCTTC. This sequence encodes CASGPLAGEDEQFF.